This passage covers 10 T cell receptor beta chains from one sample sequenced in a study of T cells in Graves' hyperthyroidism and ophthalmopathy. RNA transcripts gave rise to amplified TCR beta CDR3 regions. The TCR CDR3 first-round RT-PCR relied on the HTBI primer set. TCRdb fed the multiplex PCR reads into MiXCR, producing one record per CDR3 protein. The sample carries a few hundred thousand distinct CDR3 sequences, less than 20% recorded once. The material sequenced was blood. These receptors all stem from a woman younger than 35 with Graves' hyperthyroidism that later progressed to Graves' ophthalmopathy.

This clonotype appeared a few times. The gene calls are TRBV30 and TRBJ2-1, with D possibly TRBD1 on 6 matching bases. This CDR3 comprises 13 residues. The V end was cut by 2 bases, the J end by 5 bases, with 10 bases between. Germline V gene sequence: CDR1 GTSNPN, CDR2 SVGIG (reference sequence). The CDR3 sequence: CAWSPDSDNEQFF. In DNA, the CDR3 is TGTGCCTGGAGTCCGGACAGCGACAATGAGCAGTTCTTC.

This clonotype was counted at least ten times. The J gene is TRBJ1-1, the V gene TRBV28; D is undetermined. Germline V gene lookup returns CDR1 MDHEN and CDR2 SYDVKM. Deletions cut 3 bases from V and 10 bases from J, with 15 bases between. The CDR3 has 13 amino acids. The chain's CDR3 is CASSFKVHRRAFF. DNA for the CDR3: TGTGCCAGCAGTTTTAAAGTTCACCGGCGAGCTTTCTTT.

This clonotype was counted between two and nine times. The V gene is TRBV27, the J gene TRBJ1-1; 7 bases are shared with TRBD1. With V trimmed by 11 bases and J by 4 bases, 10 bases remained unmatched. Germline V CDR1 and CDR2: MNHEY, SMNVEV (reference sequence). This CDR3 comprises 13 residues. In DNA, the CDR3 is TGTGCCGCCCTGACAGGGTCGGGCACTGAAGCTTTCTTT. Protein product: CAALTGSGTEAFF.

This clonotype has at least ten counts. The CDR3 sequence: CASGGNEQYF. Written as DNA, the CDR3 is TGTGCCAGCGGGGGGAACGAGCAGTACTTC. This chain connects TRBV2 to TRBJ2-7; possible D gene TRBD2, 6 bases. The ends were cut back, 8 bases at V and 5 bases at J, with 7 bases in the middle. The germline V gene encodes CDR1 SNHLY and CDR2 FYNNEI. The CDR3 has 10 amino acids. The entire variable domain, with the rest obtained from reference TRBV2 and TRBJ2-7, is as follows: EPEVTQTPSHQVTQMGQEVILRCVPISNHLYFYWYRQILGQKVEFLVSFYNNEISEKSEIFDDQFSVERPDGSNFTLKIRSTKLEDSAMYFCASGGNEQYFGPGTRLTVT.

As concerns this clonotype: An end of the junction does not agree with germline; a read error may underlie this. The chain uses TRBV20-1 and TRBJ2-3, with 8 positions matching TRBD2. Germline-derived CDR1 and CDR2 are DFQATT and SNEGSKA (reference sequence). The CDR3 contains 15 residues. In DNA, the CDR3 is TGCAGTGCTCCAAGTTCCAGCGGGAGCAAAGATACGCAGTATTTT. This translates into CSAPSSSGSKDTQYF.

In its sample, this clonotype was seen a few times. This sequence joins TRBV5-5 and TRBJ2-3; 7 positions agree with TRBD2. J lost 10 bases, V lost 6 bases, and 20 bases had no gene match. In germline, CDR1 is SGHKS, CDR2 YYEKEE (reference sequence). This CDR3 has 16 amino acids. The CDR3 DNA is TGTGCCAGCACCTTTCTCCCAGCTAGCGGAGGAAAGGCGCAGTATTTT. It specifies CASTFLPASGGKAQYF.

The rearrangement links TRBV30 to TRBJ2-7, with 7 positions matching TRBD2. The J segment lost 2 bases and the V segment lost 4 bases, leaving 5 bases of the junction unmatched. CDR3 length equals 13 residues. CDR1 is GTSNPN, CDR2 SVGIG, per germline (reference sequence). The CDR3 loop reads CAWTRGDPYEQYF. Written as DNA, the CDR3 is TGTGCCTGGACACGGGGGGACCCCTACGAGCAGTACTTC.

This clonotype was detected many times. This sequence joins TRBV28 and TRBJ1-5; D is undetermined. Germline lookup yields CDR1 MDHEN and CDR2 SYDVKM. The V gene lost 6 bases and the J gene lost 0 bases, with 18 bases spanning the gap. This CDR3 has 17 residues. The CDR3 is CASSWGVSTYSNQPQHF. The CDR3 DNA reads as TGTGCCAGCAGCTGGGGAGTTTCGACCTATAGCAATCAGCCCCAGCATTTT.

This clonotype was observed at least ten times. The chain has TRBV6-1 and TRBJ2-1; tentative D call: TRBD1 (6 bases). The CDR3 has 16 residues. Per germline, CDR1 MNHNS and CDR2 SASEGT. Trimming took 1 base from V and 0 from J, leaving 10 bases between them. The CDR3 reads CASSEEDSSSYNEQFF. The CDR3 DNA reads TGTGCCAGCAGTGAAGAGGACAGCAGCTCCTACAATGAGCAGTTCTTC.

The chain employs TRBV28 and TRBJ2-1; 9 bases are shared with TRBD1. This CDR3 is 16 amino acids long. Germline V gene sequence: CDR1 MDHEN, CDR2 SYDVKM. Losses at the gene ends were 5 bases for V and 10 bases for J; bases not matched to a gene: 15. The CDR3 DNA reads TGTGCCAGCAGTCAACCAGGGGGACAGGGAGGAGTGGAGCAGTTCTTC. It encodes CASSQPGGQGGVEQFF.